One and the same sample provided the 22 T cell receptor beta chains below, sequenced in a study of shared clonotypes between healthy human individuals. Positive CCR7 selection of CD45RO-negative cells yielded the naive CD8 cells, and terminally differentiated effector memory CD45RA+ cells were excluded. Method: immunoSEQ multiplex PCR; TCRdb's copy keeps in-frame clones and lacks some. The table has some 600,000 clones, around 96% seen once. Sequenced input: naive CD8+ T cells sorted from blood. These TCRs come from a woman in her 30s in good health.

V and J are TRBV10-3 and TRBJ2-3, with TRBD2 matching over 15 bases. Germline V lookup: CDR1 ENHRY, CDR2 SYGVKD. The CDR3 has 18 amino acids. Trimming removed 6 bases from V and 3 bases from J; junction bases left unmatched: 10. CDR3 bases: TGTGCCATCAGCGGAACCCCCGGGACTAGCGGGAGGACAGATACGCAGTATTTT. As protein: CAISGTPGTSGRTDTQYF.

V gene TRBV10-3 combines with J gene TRBJ2-3, with TRBD2 as a possible D gene (6 bases). V gave up 3 bases and J gave up 0 bases, with 13 bases separating them. CDR1 is ENHRY, CDR2 SYGVKD, per germline. The CDR3 spans 16 residues. The CDR3 DNA follows: TGTGCCATCAGTGACGCGCGGGGTGGGAGCACAGATACGCAGTATTTT. Its translation is CAISDARGGSTDTQYF.

The chain has TRBV11-3 and TRBJ2-3, with 12 bases matching TRBD2. The CDR3 covers 17 residues. The germline CDR1 and CDR2 sequences are SGHNT and YENEEA. V dropped 0 bases and J dropped 4; count of bases not matched to a gene: 5. CDR3 amino acids: CASSLDSPSGRADTQYF. The CDR3 DNA follows: TGTGCCAGCAGCTTAGATTCTCCTAGCGGGAGGGCAGATACGCAGTATTTT.

The chain joins TRBV30 to TRBJ2-5; D might be TRBD2 (5 bases). Germline lookup yields CDR1 GTSNPN and CDR2 SVGIG (reference sequence). The germline V and J ends were trimmed by 0 bases and 5 bases, with 10 bases remaining between them. This CDR3 region has 13 residues. The CDR3 loop reads CAWSVEGWETQYF. The DNA of the CDR3 is TGTGCCTGGAGTGTTGAGGGTTGGGAGACCCAGTACTTC.

V usage is TRBV27 and J usage is TRBJ2-7, with D unresolved. Germline V gives CDR1 MNHEY, CDR2 SMNVEV (reference sequence). The CDR3 is made up of 14 amino acids. The V and J ends lost 4 bases and 6 bases respectively, with 16 bases between them. The DNA for the CDR3 is TGTGCCAGCAGTTCCCCGCTTCGGCGCGGCGAGCAGTACTTC. It encodes CASSSPLRRGEQYF.

J is TRBJ2-1 and V is TRBV7-3; 14 bases agree with TRBD2. The CDR3 has 16 residues. Per germline, CDR1 SGHTA and CDR2 FQGTGA. V shed 4 bases, J shed 8 bases, and the junction held 7 bases outside the gene matches. CDR3 loop: CASSSMTSGRAHEQFF. The DNA for the CDR3 is TGTGCCAGCAGCTCGATGACTAGCGGGAGGGCTCATGAGCAGTTCTTC.

The gene calls are TRBV25-1 and TRBJ2-4; 9 bases line up with TRBD1. V lost 4 bases to trimming and J lost 8 bases; unmatched junction nucleotides: 18. The germline CDR1 and CDR2 sequences are MGHDK and SYGVNS. The length of the CDR3 is 18 residues. CDR3 nucleotides: TGTGCCAGCAGTGTGCCTCGGGGACAGGGTGGGTTTTCGGACATTCAGTACTTC. Amino acids: CASSVPRGQGGFSDIQYF.

The chain links TRBV28 to TRBJ2-7; D is perhaps TRBD1 (5 bases). Germline V gives CDR1 MDHEN, CDR2 SYDVKM. The V gene lost 5 bases and the J gene lost 2 bases, with 10 bases spanning the gap. This CDR3 has 13 residues. CDR3 region: CASSPPDTYEQYF. CDR3 nucleotide sequence: TGTGCCAGCAGTCCCCCGGACACCTACGAGCAGTACTTC.

J is TRBJ2-1 and V is TRBV10-3, with 7 bases fitting TRBD2. Unmatched junction bases numbered 8, after V lost 9 bases and J lost 0 bases. The germline CDR1 and CDR2 sequences are ENHRY and SYGVKD. The length of the CDR3 is 15 residues. DNA for the CDR3: TGTGCCATAAGACTAGCCGATAGCTCCTACAATGAGCAGTTCTTC. Encoded protein: CAIRLADSSYNEQFF.

The chain uses TRBV7-3 and TRBJ2-1; tentative D call: TRBD1 (6 bases). CDR3 length: 15 amino acids. V gave up 6 bases and J gave up 4 bases, with 16 bases separating them. Germline V gene lookup returns CDR1 SGHTA and CDR2 FQGTGA. This CDR3 is CASSSGTSIYNEQFF. The DNA for the CDR3 is TGTGCCAGCAGTTCCGGGACATCAATTTACAATGAGCAGTTCTTC.

V usage is TRBV6-6 and J usage is TRBJ2-7; 8 positions match TRBD2. Trimming cost V 2 bases and J 5 bases; bases outside gene matches: 5. The CDR3 length is 14 residues. Germline V gives CDR1 MNHNY, CDR2 SVGAGI (reference sequence). The CDR3 spells CASSYETSAHEQYF. CDR3 bases: TGTGCCAGCAGTTACGAGACTAGCGCCCACGAGCAGTACTTC.

This clone was recorded a few times. The V call is TRBV19, the J call TRBJ1-5; D is ambiguous. V was pared by 4 bases and J by 8 bases, with 15 bases between. The CDR3 is 14 residues long. In germline, CDR1 is LNHDA, CDR2 SQIVND (reference sequence). CDR3 sequence (DNA): TGTGCCAGTAGTACTCCGGGCTCCGAGGAGCCCCAGCATTTT. It specifies CASSTPGSEEPQHF.

The chain joins TRBV4-1 to TRBJ1-5, with 9 bases matching TRBD1. The trim removed 4 bases at V and 4 bases at J, leaving 8 bases unmatched. The germline V gene has CDR1 MGHRA and CDR2 YSYEKL. The CDR3 is 16 amino acids. CDR3 protein: CASSRISGTGNQPQHF. For the CDR3, the DNA is TGCGCCAGCAGCCGAATTTCCGGGACAGGGAATCAGCCCCAGCATTTT.

The chain joins TRBV7-9 to TRBJ2-7, with TRBD1 matching over 11 bases. The V and J ends lost 4 bases and 3 bases, in that order; junction bases with no gene match: 5. In germline, CDR1 is SEHNR, CDR2 FQNEAQ (reference sequence). This CDR3 spans 15 amino acids. The chain's CDR3 is CASSYPGQGDYEQYF. For the CDR3, the DNA is TGTGCCAGCAGCTACCCGGGACAGGGGGACTACGAGCAGTACTTC.

This chain connects TRBV25-1 to TRBJ2-1; D may correspond to TRBD1 or TRBD2 (5 bases each). This CDR3 spans 14 amino acids. Trimming took off 5 bases at V and 6 bases at J, with 14 bases between the two ends. CDR1 and CDR2 from the germline V gene are MGHDK and SYGVNS. Here the CDR3 reads CASSTIRDLNEQFF. The DNA of the CDR3 is TGTGCCAGCAGTACTATCCGGGACCTCAATGAGCAGTTCTTC.

V usage is TRBV5-6 and J usage is TRBJ1-2, with 9 bases identical to TRBD1. This CDR3 contains 14 residues. J lost 5 bases, V lost 5 bases, and 7 bases had no gene match. Germline assignment: CDR1 SGHDT and CDR2 YYEEEE. CDR3 region: CASSTAGTGYGYTF. DNA of the CDR3: TGTGCCAGCAGTACTGCCGGGACAGGGTATGGCTACACCTTC.

The chain has TRBV5-6 and TRBJ1-4; the match to TRBD1 covers 9 bases. J gave up 0 bases and V 4 bases, and 7 bases lay outside the gene matches. Looked up from germline, CDR1 is SGHDT and CDR2 is YYEEEE. CDR3 length: 17 residues. CDR3 DNA sequence: TGTGCCAGCAGCGTGACAGGGGGGCGTGCAACTAATGAAAAACTGTTTTTT. Translated: CASSVTGGRATNEKLFF.

The chain joins TRBV9 to TRBJ2-3; maybe TRBD2 (6 bases). Trimming removed 3 bases from V and 6 bases from J, with 17 bases in between. The CDR3 contains 15 residues. Germline V gene data show CDR1 as SGDLS and CDR2 as YYNGEE. CDR3 in amino acids: CASSDSGLPSDTQYF. The CDR3 DNA reads TGTGCCAGCAGCGATAGCGGCCTCCCGTCGGATACGCAGTATTTT.

The chain employs TRBV7-9 and TRBJ2-7; maybe TRBD2 (6 bases). Per the germline V gene, CDR1 is SEHNR and CDR2 is FQNEAQ (reference sequence). V was shortened by 3 bases and J by 4 bases, with 16 bases between the two germline ends. The CDR3 totals 15 residues. This chain's CDR3 is CASSFDSRRGYEQYF. The CDR3 region has the DNA TGTGCCAGCAGCTTTGACAGTAGACGGGGGTACGAGCAGTACTTC.

V is TRBV11-1 and J is TRBJ2-1, with TRBD2 identical over 10 bases. Germline CDR1 reads SGHAT; CDR2 reads FQDESV (reference sequence). The junction had 7 bases not matched to a gene; V was cut back by 3 bases and J by 5 bases. The CDR3 runs to 16 residues. As DNA, the CDR3 is TGTGCCAGCAGCTTCACCGGGACTAGCGAAGACAATGAGCAGTTCTTC. Encoded protein: CASSFTGTSEDNEQFF.

This rearrangement joins TRBV6-1 to TRBJ2-7; 9 positions agree with TRBD2. The V segment lost 7 bases and the J segment 4 bases; nucleotides outside the gene matches: 8. CDR3 length equals 14 residues. The germline CDR1 and CDR2 sequences are MNHNS and SASEGT. The CDR3 DNA reads as TGTGCCAGCAATAATATAGCGGGAGAGTACGAGCAGTACTTC. Amino acids: CASNNIAGEYEQYF.

The rearrangement links TRBV15 to TRBJ2-7; weak D call: TRBD2 (6 bases). There are 14 residues in the CDR3. CDR1 is LNHNV, CDR2 YYDKDF, per germline (reference sequence). The germline V and J ends were trimmed by 4 bases and 5 bases, with 15 bases remaining between them. The CDR3 sequence: CATSKGGLGNEQYF. DNA for the CDR3: TGTGCCACCAGCAAAGGAGGGCTGGGTAACGAGCAGTACTTC.